The source of this TCR beta chain is a study of T cell responses to AZD1222 COVID-19 vaccine. The CDR3 is 17 amino acids. Germline trimming cut 5 bases from V and 7 bases from J; bases unmatched to any gene: 15. Germline values: CDR1 SGHTA, CDR2 FQGNSA. Sequenced by immunoSEQ multiplex PCR; TCRdb stores in-frame clones only, minus some. Of 200,000 or so clones listed, approximately 95% are singletons. General study findings and limits: A reported finding is that nearly half of spike-specific TCRs target unmutated variant regions.

A word on this clone: Its target is not known.

V gene TRBV7-2 combines with J gene TRBJ2-1; TRBD2 aligns across 9 bases. The clonotype comes from an adult who received the AZD1222 COVID-19 vaccine. The material sequenced was peripheral blood, taken 28 days after the second AZD1222 dose. CDR3 sequence reads: CASSPRLGGGAGNEQFF. CDR3 sequence (DNA): TGTGCCAGCAGCCCCCGTCTTGGCGGGGGGGCGGGTAATGAGCAGTTCTTC.